This T cell receptor (beta chain) came from a study of T cells in Graves' hyperthyroidism and ophthalmopathy. The table lists this clonotype with many counts. Its antigen remains unknown. Study conclusions and caveats: The model foresaw ophthalmopathy a median roughly 6.6 months prior to onset.

The CDR3 runs to 16 residues. The V gene lost 3 bases and the J gene lost 3 bases, with 15 bases spanning the gap. The germline V gene has CDR1 LGHDT and CDR2 YNNKEL (reference sequence). TCR beta CDR3 sequences were amplified from RNA transcripts. When the TCR CDR3 underwent first-round RT-PCR, the HTBI primer set was used. MiXCR was run by TCRdb on the multiplex PCR reads, yielding one entry per CDR3 protein. The data hold roughly 400,000 distinct CDR3 sequences, with over 11% observed a single time. The chain recombines TRBV3-1 with TRBJ2-1; weak D call: TRBD2 (5 bases). The sequenced material came from blood. The TCR sequence derives from a man aged 45-65 years with Graves' ophthalmopathy. The CDR3 loop is CASSHRDGIIYNEQFF. The CDR3 DNA sequence: TGTGCCAGCAGCCACAGAGACGGGATAATCTACAATGAGCAGTTCTTC.